The 5 T cell receptor beta chains listed next were all sequenced from one sample in a study of shared T cell receptors in the human thymus (dated by TCRdb to about 2021). Libraries were constructed by the immunoSEQ multiplex PCR assay. TCRdb obtained this table from immuneACCESS and retained in-frame rearrangements with V and J assigned. These tables miss some clones; where compared with another copy, unresolved V genes account for less than half of the shortfall, and the remainder is unexplained. The sample table lists about 380,000 clones, more than 85% of them with a count of one. The top ten constitute approximately 0.02% of the sample. The sequencing sample was made of thymocytes. Every receptor here comes from a human donor.

This chain links TRBV27 with TRBJ2-7; D unclear. Trimming shortened V by 3 bases and J by 5 bases, and 8 bases separated the two germline ends. The CDR3 consists of 12 residues. Germline V gives CDR1 MNHEY, CDR2 SMNVEV (reference sequence). CDR3 DNA: TGTGCCAGCAGTTTTGGGCGCCACGAGCAGTACTTC. Translating it yields CASSFGRHEQYF.

This clone was detected only once. V gene TRBV7-2 combines with J gene TRBJ2-1, with 8 nucleotides matching TRBD2. The CDR3 sequence is 17 residues long. Losses at the gene ends were 6 bases for V and 4 bases for J; bases not matched to a gene: 14. Germline assignment: CDR1 SGHTA and CDR2 FQGNSA. As DNA, the CDR3 is TGTGCCAGCAGATATACCGGGACTAGTTACGGGTACAATGAGCAGTTCTTC. As protein: CASRYTGTSYGYNEQFF.

This chain connects TRBV5-1 to TRBJ2-2; a possible D gene is TRBD2 (6 bases). V was pared by 4 bases and J by 6 bases, with 10 bases between. Germline loops: CDR1 SGHRS, CDR2 YFSETQ. The CDR3 has 13 residues. The CDR3 protein is CASSGGRSGELFF. DNA of the CDR3: TGCGCCAGCAGCGGGGGGAGATCCGGGGAGCTGTTTTTT.

The CDR3 region has the DNA TGTGCCAGCAGCTTCCCCGGCACTGGGGCCAACGTCCTGACTTTC. As protein: CASSFPGTGANVLTF. V usage is TRBV11-2 and J usage is TRBJ2-6; D is undetermined. This CDR3 comprises 15 residues. Trimming took 3 bases from V and 2 from J, leaving 8 bases between them. The germline gives CDR1 SGHAT, CDR2 FQNNGV.

This rearrangement joins TRBV28 to TRBJ2-3; perhaps D is TRBD1 or TRBD2 (5 bases each). Germline V gives CDR1 MDHEN, CDR2 SYDVKM. V dropped 2 bases and J dropped 0 bases, with 12 bases sitting between them. The CDR3 is 16 amino acids. The CDR3 DNA reads TGTGCCAGCAGTTTAGGGACCCCCTCTAGCACAGATACGCAGTATTTT. As protein: CASSLGTPSSTDTQYF.